The source of this T cell receptor (beta chain) is a study of T cell repertoires in cytomegalovirus infection. Overall study: CMV epitopes in the study were HLA-C-restricted (recently identified) and HLA-B-restricted (well studied). The public TCR beta signatures pointed to both CMV infection and matching HLA type. Notes on the study in general: The ex vivo response was dominated by HLA-C-restricted CMV-specific TCR beta clonotypes.

The J segment lost 4 bases and the V segment lost 4 bases, leaving 13 bases of the junction unmatched. The CDR3 has 17 residues. One entry per CDR3 protein results from TCRdb running MiXCR on the reads. The sample shows roughly 280,000 distinct CDR3 sequences, less than 25% of them seen only once. This clonotype showed up just a few times. Its antigen is as yet unknown. The clonotype comes from a human donor in good health (CMV status not recorded). Some clones in this sample may be carry-over from other donors' samples. This chain uses TRBV12-3 or TRBV12-4 with TRBJ1-1; 9 bases are shared with TRBD1. This material consisted of cultured PBMCs, taken from culture after CMV antigen stimulation. CDR3 DNA sequence: TGTGCCAGCAGTTCCCTCCGGGACAGGGTTAGAGCCACTGAAGCTTTCTTT. This codes for CASSSLRDRVRATEAFF.